This TCR beta chain was identified during a study of blood T cell repertoires in COVID-19. Across the study: There were acute and convalescent COVID-19 samples, and they came from the United States, Italy and Spain. T cells, B-cell-depleted T cells, or PBMCs provided the cDNA or gDNA that served as material.

The CDR3 loop spans 13 amino acids. Germline CDR1 reads KGHDR; CDR2 reads SFDVKD. V lost 4 bases, J lost 4 bases, and 9 bases lay in between. Method: immunoSEQ multiplex PCR; TCRdb's copy keeps in-frame clones and lacks some. The sample carries some 150,000 clones, about 90% recorded once. The V gene is TRBV24-1, the J gene TRBJ1-2; the D gene is possibly TRBD1 (6 bases). The receptor comes from a man in his sixties with acute or convalescent COVID-19. The sample taken for sequencing was peripheral blood. CDR3 sequence (DNA): TGTGCCACCAGTGAGTCGACAGGCTATGGCTACACCTTC. This translates into CATSESTGYGYTF.